These T cell receptor beta chains were read from a single sample in a study of blood T cell repertoires in COVID-19. Assay used: immunoSEQ multiplex PCR; TCRdb lists only in-frame clones, some missing. The sample yields 170,000 or so clones, approximately 87% seen once. Sequencing was carried out using peripheral blood. All receptors come from a woman younger than 35 who had recovered from COVID-19. CDR3s include the opening cysteine and the closing phenylalanine or tryptophan. A D gene is named only where the DNA matches it firmly. A clone size is listed for some rows: how often the clone was seen (once, few, many), or a class if it is expanded.

v_call	d_call	clone_size	j_call	cdr3_nt	cdr3_aa
TRBV6-5	.	.	TRBJ1-3	TGTGCCAGCACTAAAGGGGGTTCTGGAAACACCATATATTTT	CASTKGGSGNTIYF
TRBV7-9	TRBD1	.	TRBJ2-7	TGTGCCAGCAGCTTAGATTTGGGGACAGGTACCCTGCGTGTATACGAGCAGTACTTC	CASSLDLGTGTLRVYEQYF
TRBV29-1	.	.	TRBJ1-1	TGCAGCGCCGGTTACGGGGACACTGAAGCTTTCTTT	CSAGYGDTEAFF
TRBV10-3	TRBD1	.	TRBJ2-3	TGTGCCATCAGTGAATCAGGACAGGGAGGTACAGATACGCAGTATTTT	CAISESGQGGTDTQYF
TRBV6-5	.	few	TRBJ2-1	TGTGCCAGCAGGGTATTCGGACAGTCCTACAATGAGCAGTTCTTC	CASRVFGQSYNEQFF
TRBV7-9	.	.	TRBJ1-1	TGTGCCAGCAGCTTAGGAGCGGGTCCTGAAGCTTTCTTT	CASSLGAGPEAFF
TRBV5-1	.	once	TRBJ1-1	TGCGCCAGCAGCTTGGGGCCTAACACTGAAGCTTTCTTT	CASSLGPNTEAFF
TRBV5-4	.	.	TRBJ2-5	TGTGCCAGCAGATCCGGCGGCAAAGAGACCCAGTACTTC	CASRSGGKETQYF
TRBV2	.	.	TRBJ2-7	TGTGCCAGCAGTGTAGAGCGCTACGAGCAGTACTTC	CASSVERYEQYF
TRBV9	TRBD1	.	TRBJ1-6	TGTGCCAGCAGCGGGGGGACAGCGGATAATTCACCCCTCCACTTT	CASSGGTADNSPLHF
TRBV27	TRBD2	.	TRBJ2-3	TGTGCCAGCAGTACCTCAATAGGTTTTATAACTAGCGCGGCAGATACGCAGTATTTT	CASSTSIGFITSAADTQYF
TRBV18	.	.	TRBJ1-1	TGTGCCAGCTCACCACCGTTGAGTCCCACTGAAGCTTTCTTT	CASSPPLSPTEAFF
TRBV7-2	.	.	TRBJ2-7	TGTGCCAGCAGTCGCAACAGGGCCTTCTACGAGCAGTACTTC	CASSRNRAFYEQYF
TRBV3-1/TRBV3-2	TRBD2	.	TRBJ2-4	TGTGCCAGCAGCCGCCTAATAGCGGGAGGTGGGGACATTCAGTACTTC	CASSRLIAGGGDIQYF
TRBV6-5	TRBD2	few	TRBJ2-1	TGTGCCAGCAGTTACTCTAGCGGGGGGTACAATGAGCAGTTCTTC	CASSYSSGGYNEQFF
TRBV4-3	TRBD1	.	TRBJ1-5	TGCGCCAGCAGCCAGGAGGGACAGTTTAATAGCAATCAGCCCCAGCATTTT	CASSQEGQFNSNQPQHF
TRBV4-3	.	.	TRBJ2-2	TGCGCCAGCAGCCAAGGGTTCGGGAGACCCACCGGGGAGCTGTTTTTT	CASSQGFGRPTGELFF
TRBV5-1	TRBD1	.	TRBJ1-3	TGCGCCAGCAGCCCCGACAGGGAAGCTCGTGGAAACACCATATATTTT	CASSPDREARGNTIYF
TRBV4-3	.	.	TRBJ1-3	TGCGCCAGCAGCCAAGGCCGGGGAGAGGTTAACTCTGGAAACACCATATATTTT	CASSQGRGEVNSGNTIYF
TRBV2	TRBD1	.	TRBJ2-7	TGTGCCAGCAGTGAGGGGGCAGGGGGTTTCTACGAGCAGTACTTC	CASSEGAGGFYEQYF
TRBV12-3/TRBV12-4	TRBD1	.	TRBJ2-7	TGTGCCAGCAGTTTTACAGGGGTTGAGCAGTACTTC	CASSFTGVEQYF
TRBV24-1	TRBD2	.	TRBJ2-1	TGTGCCACCAGTGACCCTGGGGACTACCAACAGTTCTTC	CATSDPGDYQQFF
TRBV7-9	TRBD1	once	TRBJ1-2	TGTGCCAGCAGCCCTTCCGACAGGGGGCTGCGAGGCTACACCTTC	CASSPSDRGLRGYTF
TRBV6-4	.	.	TRBJ2-2	TGTGCCAGCAGTGACAGGGAGGCCGGGGAGCTGTTTTTT	CASSDREAGELFF
TRBV29-1	TRBD1	.	TRBJ2-7	TGCAGCGTTGAAGGGACAGGGACCTACGAGCAGTACTTC	CSVEGTGTYEQYF
TRBV13	.	.	TRBJ2-7	TGTGCCAGCAGCTTAGCGGGGTGGGCCTACGAGCAGTACTTC	CASSLAGWAYEQYF
TRBV3-1/TRBV3-2	TRBD1	.	TRBJ2-6	TGTGCCAGCAGCCAAGGGAGGGACAGGGTAGGCTCTGGGGCCAACGTCCTGACTTTC	CASSQGRDRVGSGANVLTF
TRBV10-3	.	.	TRBJ1-2	TGTGCCATCAGTAAGATACTAGCATATGGCTACACCTTC	CAISKILAYGYTF
TRBV29-1	.	.	TRBJ1-1	TGCAGCGTTGAAGAGGCCTGGACTGAAGCTTTCTTT	CSVEEAWTEAFF
TRBV7-9	.	.	TRBJ1-1	TGTGCCAGCACTCCCACAGGAGAGAGGAATGCTTTCTTT	CASTPTGERNAFF
TRBV11-2	TRBD2	.	TRBJ2-1	TGTGCCAGCAGCTTAGTTGCGGGACTAACGTTCTTC	CASSLVAGLTFF
TRBV9	.	.	TRBJ2-4	TGTGCCAGCAGCTCTGGACAGAAACAGTACTTC	CASSSGQKQYF
TRBV5-1	TRBD1	.	TRBJ1-2	TGCGCCAGCAGCTTGGGGGCAGGGGGCCTTCCCCATGGCTACACCTTC	CASSLGAGGLPHGYTF
TRBV30	.	few	TRBJ1-5	TGTGCCTGGAGTGTTCCCGGGATTCAGCCCCAGCATTTT	CAWSVPGIQPQHF
TRBV7-2	TRBD1	.	TRBJ2-3	TGTGCCAGCAGCTTCCTTTACCGGGACAGTAGCACAGATACGCAGTATTTT	CASSFLYRDSSTDTQYF
TRBV24-1	TRBD1	.	TRBJ2-2	TGTGCCACCAGTGACCGGGGACAGTCCCTCAACGCCGGGGAGCTGTTTTTT	CATSDRGQSLNAGELFF
TRBV30	.	.	TRBJ2-4	TGTGCCTGGGACCCCGGGGGCAAAAACATTCAGTACTTC	CAWDPGGKNIQYF
TRBV5-1	.	.	TRBJ2-3	TGCGCCAGCACGCCCGGGAACAGTCCTAGCACAGATACGCAGTATTTT	CASTPGNSPSTDTQYF
TRBV24-1	.	.	TRBJ2-2	TGTGCCACCGCCTGGGGCGAAACGGAGCTGTTTTTT	CATAWGETELFF
TRBV5-1	.	.	TRBJ1-2	TGCGCCAGCAGAGGGGACGCGGGCGGGAGCGGCTACACCTTC	CASRGDAGGSGYTF
TRBV12-3/TRBV12-4	.	.	TRBJ1-2	TGTGCCAGCAGGTCAGGGGACTATGGCTACACCTTC	CASRSGDYGYTF
TRBV5-6	.	.	TRBJ1-2	TGTGCCAGCAGCTTGGGGGGCCGCCACTATGGCTACACCTTC	CASSLGGRHYGYTF
TRBV5-8	.	.	TRBJ2-2	TGTGCCAGCATCATAACAGGAGGGGGCAACACCGGGGAGCTGTTTTTT	CASIITGGGNTGELFF
TRBV4-1	.	.	TRBJ1-5	TGCGCCAGCAGCCGAGGTGACTCGGGAGGCAATCAGCCCCAGCATTTT	CASSRGDSGGNQPQHF
TRBV5-1	TRBD2	.	TRBJ2-1	TGCGCCAGCAGCTTAACAAAAGCGGGGAACAATGAGCAGTTCTTC	CASSLTKAGNNEQFF
TRBV6-6	TRBD1	.	TRBJ2-7	TGTGCCAGCAGACCCGGACAGGGAGCCTCCTACGAGCAGTACTTC	CASRPGQGASYEQYF
TRBV9	TRBD1	.	TRBJ1-1	TGTGCCAGCAGCGAACAGGGGTACACTGAAGCTTTCTTT	CASSEQGYTEAFF
TRBV19	.	.	TRBJ1-1	TGTGCCAGTAGTATCGGGAGGGGCAGGGCGGACACTGAAGCTTTCTTT	CASSIGRGRADTEAFF
TRBV6-6	.	.	TRBJ2-5	TGTGCCAGCAGTAGGGACTTGCAAGAGACCCAGTACTTC	CASSRDLQETQYF
TRBV5-6	.	.	TRBJ2-2	TGTGCCAGCAGCTTCGGGGGGAACACCGGGGAGCTGTTTTTT	CASSFGGNTGELFF
TRBV27	TRBD1	.	TRBJ2-3	TGTGCCAGCAGTCTTGACAGGGTATCGCAGTATTTT	CASSLDRVSQYF
TRBV10-2	TRBD1	.	TRBJ2-7	TGCGCCAGCTGTATAACAGGGGGCTACTTTTACGAGCAGTACTTC	CASCITGGYFYEQYF
TRBV3-1/TRBV3-2	.	.	TRBJ2-1	TGTGCCAGCAGCCAAGATATACCGGACTACGTCTACAATGAGCAGTTCTTC	CASSQDIPDYVYNEQFF
TRBV6-5	.	.	TRBJ1-2	TGTGCCAGCAGTTACTCGGACAGTAACTATGGCTACACCTTC	CASSYSDSNYGYTF
TRBV7-3	.	.	TRBJ1-1	TGTGCCAGCAGCTTTTCCGGGGGGGTGAGCACTGAAGCTTTCTTT	CASSFSGGVSTEAFF
TRBV19	TRBD1	.	TRBJ1-6	TGTGCCAGTAGTGCCCCGGGACAGCTTAATTCACCCCTCCACTTT	CASSAPGQLNSPLHF
TRBV19	.	.	TRBJ1-1	TGTGCCAGTAGTATCTCCGGGACAATCATGAACACTGAAGCTTTCTTT	CASSISGTIMNTEAFF